The clone carrying this T cell receptor (beta chain) was observed a single time. Its antigen remains unknown. TCRB CDR3 was amplified from 2 ug genomic DNA or less. Amplification used 60 V beta primers and 13 J beta primers. Assay: immunoSEQ multiplex PCR; the TCRdb copy retains only in-frame clones and omits some. The table includes 110,000 or so clones, around 87% detected once. This entry is derived from a study of glioma-infiltrating T cells after dendritic cell vaccination. Study-wide findings and caveats: Higher TCR clonality did not directly relate to longer survival.

The time point was: after dendritic cell vaccination, including at tumor progression/relapse. This material consisted of blood, taken after dendritic cell vaccination. The receptor was isolated from a human donor with glioblastoma.

CDR3 protein: CASGYRTASNYGYTF. The CDR3 DNA follows: TGTGCTAGTGGTTATCGGACAGCATCTAACTATGGCTACACCTTC. The rearrangement links TRBV12-5 to TRBJ1-2, with D possibly matching TRBD1 (6 bases). Trimming shortened V by 4 bases and J by 0 bases, and 12 bases separated the two germline ends. Germline V lookup: CDR1 LGHNT, CDR2 FRNRAP. The CDR3 consists of 15 residues. The whole variable domain, filled in from reference TRBV12-5 and TRBJ1-2, reads DARVTQTPRHKVTEMGQEVTMRCQPILGHNTVFWYRQTMMQGLELLAYFRNRAPLDDSGMPKDRFSAEMPDATLATLKIQPSEPRDSAVYFCASGYRTASNYGYTFGSGTRLTVV.